Listed here is a single T cell receptor beta chain. Its specificity is unknown. This specimen comes from a study of early T cells in non-severe SARS-CoV-2 infection. Unique molecular identifiers tagged individual cDNA molecules. TCRdb itself ran the 5' RACE reads through MiXCR, one entry per CDR3 protein. This table holds 70,000 or so distinct CDR3 sequences, around 9.9% found once. Study observations and caveats: VDJdb matching skewed toward anti-spike CD8 responses, missing private and CD4 specificities.

The clonotype was recovered from an adult who was a healthcare worker with PCR-confirmed SARS-CoV-2 infection or an uninfected control (not recorded which). The sample was whole blood.

CDR3 loop: CASSLGGSKSYNEQFF. Written as DNA, the CDR3 is TGTGCCAGCAGCTTGGGCGGGAGTAAGTCCTACAATGAGCAGTTCTTC. The chain is built from TRBV7-2 and TRBJ2-1; 7 bases are shared with TRBD2. CDR3 length equals 16 residues. With 3 bases clipped from V and 1 base from J, the junction kept 6 bases outside the gene matches. Looked up from germline, CDR1 is SGHTA and CDR2 is FQGNSA.